Listed here are 5 T cell receptor beta chains from one sample, sequenced in a study of blood T cells in healthy people across ages. The second PCR ran about 6 to 11 cycles with a sample-barcoded 5' primer and J-beta primers. TCRdb independently ran MiXCR on the 5' RACE reads; one entry per CDR3 protein. Counted here are around 1,800,000 distinct CDR3 sequences, about two fifths occurring once; the ten biggest clones make up approximately 22%. Sequencing input: blood. These receptors all stem from a human donor in good health.

On this clonotype itself: At one end, the junction sequence differs from germline, possibly due to a read error. J is TRBJ2-1 and V is TRBV3-1, with a tentative D call TRBD2 (6 bases). This CDR3 comprises 15 residues. The germline V gene encodes CDR1 LGHDT and CDR2 YNNKEL (reference sequence). CDR3 region: CTSSPGTATYNEQFF. CDR3 coding DNA: TGTACCAGCAGCCCGGGGACTGCGACCTACAATGAGCAGTTCTTC.

This clonotype was counted between two and nine times. The chain links TRBV2 to TRBJ1-4, with D possibly TRBD1 on 6 matching bases. Trimming stripped 5 bases from V and 0 bases from J, with 16 bases between. CDR3 length: 17 residues. CDR1 and CDR2 from the germline V gene are SNHLY and FYNNEI. The CDR3 loop reads CASSTTYRQATNEKLFF. Here the CDR3 DNA reads TGTGCCAGCAGTACCACCTACAGACAGGCAACTAATGAAAAACTGTTTTTT.

This clonotype appeared a few times. For the CDR3, the DNA is TGTGCCAGCAGTGGGGACAGGGCCTACCCCTACGAGCAGTACTTC. Translated, it gives CASSGDRAYPYEQYF. The chain uses TRBV28 and TRBJ2-7; 9 bases line up with TRBD1. Trimming cost V 5 bases and J 2 bases; bases outside gene matches: 7. Germline-derived CDR1 and CDR2 are MDHEN and SYDVKM. The CDR3 is 15 residues long. The variable domain in full, completed from reference TRBV28 and TRBJ2-7, reads DVKVTQSSRYLVKRTGEKVFLECVQDMDHENMFWYRQDPGLGLRLIYFSYDVKMKEKGDIPEGYSVSREKKERFSLILESASTNQTSMYLCASSGDRAYPYEQYFGPGTRLTVT.

The chain carries TRBV12-3 or TRBV12-4 and TRBJ2-1; 8 bases map to TRBD1. V was pared by 5 bases and J by 8 bases, with 8 bases of the junction left unmatched. The CDR3 extends over 14 amino acids. CDR3 sequence reads: CASSLTGDGDEQFF. The DNA for the CDR3 is TGTGCCAGCAGTCTGACAGGGGATGGGGATGAGCAGTTCTTC.

A few counts support this clonotype. This chain connects TRBV9 to TRBJ2-1, with D tentatively TRBD2 (5 bases). The CDR3 runs 15 residues. Trimming stripped 3 bases from V and 0 bases from J, with 10 bases between. Germline V gene data show CDR1 as SGDLS and CDR2 as YYNGEE. This CDR3 is CASSGTASSYNEQFF. The CDR3 DNA reads as TGTGCCAGCAGCGGGACTGCGAGCTCCTACAATGAGCAGTTCTTC.